This T cell receptor (beta chain) originates from a study of beta chain features in type 1 diabetes. Study overall: Patient and healthy donor groups were alike in age, gender and cell yields. Study-level findings and limits: Type 1 diabetes patients had TCRB CDR3s that were shorter (moderately but significantly so) in all four CD4+ subsets. Patients' naive, central memory and Treg TCRB repertoires seemed closer to one another than those of healthy donors.

The authors reverse transcribed all of the isolated RNA, so sequencing captured expressed TCRB transcripts. Sequenced by immunoSEQ multiplex PCR; TCRdb stores in-frame clones only, minus some. Altogether 350,000 to 400,000 clones are present, about 16% being singletons, with the ten largest covering roughly 0.017%. Trimming shortened V by 0 bases and J by 8 bases, and 7 bases separated the two germline ends. Germline CDR1 and CDR2: LGHNA and YSLEER. CDR3 length equals 12 residues. As regards this clone: Antigen unknown.

CD45RO/CCR7/CD25/CD127/CD95/CD27 sorting isolated CD4+ naive, central memory, regulatory and stem cell-like memory cells. Material for sequencing was naive CD4+ T cells from blood. The chain carries TRBV4-3 and TRBJ1-2, with D uncertain. This clonotype originated in a woman younger than 35 in good health. The DNA of the CDR3 is TGCGCCAGCAGCCAAGATCGAGCCGGCTACACCTTC. As protein: CASSQDRAGYTF.